What follows are 7 T cell receptor beta chains derived from one specimen sequenced in a study of blood T cell repertoires in COVID-19. Assay: immunoSEQ multiplex PCR; the TCRdb copy retains only in-frame clones and omits some. The sample contains around 300,000 clones, roughly 85% of which appear only once. Sequencing was performed on peripheral blood. Receptor source: a woman aged 50 to 60 who had recovered from COVID-19.

V is TRBV12-5 and J is TRBJ2-1; 8 bases fit TRBD2. The CDR3 has 14 residues. The J segment lost 10 bases and the V segment lost 6 bases, leaving 11 bases of the junction unmatched. Germline-derived CDR1 and CDR2 are LGHNT and FRNRAP. CDR3 coding DNA: TGTGCTAGTGGGAAAACGGGACTAGTAAGAGAGCAGTTCTTC. It translates to CASGKTGLVREQFF.

CDR3 in amino acids: CASSPRASGTGEQFF. The CDR3 nucleotides read TGTGCCAGCAGCCCAAGGGCTAGCGGGACCGGGGAGCAGTTCTTC. The genes are TRBV11-3 and TRBJ2-1, with 9 nucleotides matching TRBD2. The CDR3 has 15 amino acids. CDR1 SGHNT and CDR2 YENEEA come from the germline V gene. The V segment lost 5 bases and the J segment 10 bases; nucleotides outside the gene matches: 12.

The gene calls are TRBV19 and TRBJ1-5; no clear D. The CDR3 consists of 16 residues. Germline V gene data show CDR1 as LNHDA and CDR2 as SQIVND (reference sequence). Deletions cut 6 bases from V and 0 bases from J, with 15 bases between. CDR3 nucleotide sequence: TGTGCCAGTAGGTGGGGAGCTGAATATAGCAATCAGCCCCAGCATTTT. Translated: CASRWGAEYSNQPQHF.

This clone has just a few counts. The chain recombines TRBV29-1 with TRBJ1-1; maybe TRBD1 (6 bases). This CDR3 has 14 residues. The ends were cut back, 8 bases at V and 0 bases at J, with 16 bases in the middle. Germline V gene data show CDR1 as SQVTM and CDR2 as ANQGSEA. CDR3 sequence: CSISRGGVNTEAFF. CDR3 nucleotides: TGCAGCATCTCCAGGGGTGGTGTGAACACTGAAGCTTTCTTT.

The chain has TRBV5-5 and TRBJ2-7; D may be TRBD1 (6 bases). V lost 5 bases and J 1 base, leaving 13 bases between the germline ends. The CDR3 contains 14 residues. The germline gives CDR1 SGHKS, CDR2 YYEKEE (reference sequence). The CDR3 coding sequence is TGTGCCAGCAGTTCCGGGACATCATCCTACGAGCAGTACTTC. Amino acid sequence: CASSSGTSSYEQYF.

V usage is TRBV9 and J usage is TRBJ2-5, with 10 bases lining up with TRBD1. V was clipped by 3 bases and J by 3 bases; unmatched bases: 5. This CDR3 region has 15 residues. Germline V gene lookup returns CDR1 SGDLS and CDR2 YYNGEE. Written as DNA, the CDR3 is TGTGCCAGCAGCGGACAGGGGGCGAGGGAAGAGACCCAGTACTTC. This translates into CASSGQGAREETQYF.

The rearrangement uses TRBV6-1 and TRBJ1-2; the match to TRBD1 covers 10 bases. V shed 0 bases, J shed 5 bases, and the junction held 3 bases outside the gene matches. The CDR3 has 15 amino acids. CDR1 and CDR2 (germline): MNHNS, SASEGT. For the CDR3, the DNA is TGTGCCAGCAGTGAAGCGGGACAGGGGAGGTATGGCTACACCTTC. Amino acids: CASSEAGQGRYGYTF.